The sequence of this T cell receptor (beta chain) was determined in a study of cytomegalovirus exposure and HLA in healthy donors. With 60 Vbeta and 13 Jbeta primers, the PCR was carried out. Original methodology: It was a later analysis that counted tens of millions of unique TCR beta chains, of which some 10 million were shared. TCRdb keeps only in-frame clones here, not all; method: immunoSEQ multiplex PCR. Clone size and the V and J calls come from that table; the DNA yielded D and trimming. The sample contains 99,000 or so clones, around 82% of which appear only once. Study-wide findings and caveats: Reports indicate that TCR beta sequences accurately predicted the HLA-A and HLA-B alleles of most subjects. Later analysis suggested links between common viral pathogens and several top significant clusters. Most TCR sequences proved rare, with some public TCRs found in many donors.

Only a few counts were recorded for this clone. Its specificity is not known. The clonotype originates from a middle-aged woman in good health and CMV-seronegative. Sequenced material: PBMCs.

The CDR3 loop reads CASSLLSGSSYEQYF. CDR3 DNA sequence: TGTGCCAGCAGTTTGCTTAGCGGGAGCTCCTACGAGCAGTACTTC. V usage is TRBV28 and J usage is TRBJ2-7; 9 nucleotides line up with TRBD2. Germline assignment: CDR1 MDHEN and CDR2 SYDVKM. The CDR3 runs 15 residues. V shed 3 bases and J 0 bases; nucleotides not matched to a gene: 3. Drawing the rest from reference TRBV28 and TRBJ2-7, the complete variable domain is DVKVTQSSRYLVKRTGEKVFLECVQDMDHENMFWYRQDPGLGLRLIYFSYDVKMKEKGDIPEGYSVSREKKERFSLILESASTNQTSMYLCASSLLSGSSYEQYFGPGTRLTVT.